This T cell receptor beta chain was observed in a study of control samples from healthy donors and cancer patients. J was trimmed by 10 bases and V by 0 bases; bases with no gene match: 13. Per the germline V gene, CDR1 is SGHAT and CDR2 is FQNNGV. The CDR3 is made up of 17 amino acids. TCRdb's copy holds only in-frame clones and misses some; the assay was immunoSEQ multiplex PCR. The table has 100,000 to 150,000 clones, over 75% seen once. Sequencing was done on a sample of blood. The receptor was isolated from a man aged 18 to 30 in good health. This chain joins TRBV11-2 and TRBJ2-7; 12 nucleotides line up with TRBD2. CDR3 coding DNA: TGTGCCAGCAGCTTAGACCGGGGGCGACTAGCGGGAGTAGGACAGTACTTC. Translating gives CASSLDRGRLAGVGQYF.